The text below deals with one T cell receptor beta chain. What it binds is unknown. This entry is derived from a study of cytomegalovirus exposure and HLA in healthy donors. Overall study findings and caveats: What was likely a sequencing artifact was a cluster of highly shared sequence variants. Diagnosis of cytomegalovirus status made by the classifier reportedly showed high specificity and sensitivity. It was only CMV serostatus that was available as immune exposure information. On later analysis, the bulk of CMV-associated TCR beta chains appeared to be HLA-restricted.

CDR3 length equals 13 residues. Trimming cost V 7 bases and J 5 bases; bases outside gene matches: 6. Per germline, CDR1 SNHLY and CDR2 FYNNEI. Use of 60 Vbeta and 13 Jbeta primers characterized the PCR. The protocol was immunoSEQ multiplex PCR, while the TCRdb copy is restricted to in-frame clones and leaves out a portion. The sample carries about 160,000 clones, approximately 67% recorded once. This receptor was taken from a woman aged 18-29 years in good health and CMV-seropositive. The sample consisted of PBMCs. The chain is built from TRBV2 and TRBJ2-5, with TRBD2 matching 8 bases. CDR3 protein: CASNPPGGETQYF. The CDR3 region has the DNA TGTGCCAGCAATCCCCCGGGGGGGGAGACCCAGTACTTC.